Detailed here is one T cell receptor beta chain. In TCRdb, the RT-PCR reads were re-called with MiXCR into one record per CDR3 protein. Of about 680,000 distinct CDR3 sequences listed, 14% were seen once; the top ten hold 3.6%. This CDR3 has 16 amino acids. With V trimmed by 5 bases and J by 1 base, 7 bases remained unmatched. CDR1 and CDR2 (germline): SEHNR, FQNEAQ (reference sequence). The clonotype was recovered from a female donor in good health, serving as a healthy control. Sequencing used memory CD4+ T cells from blood. The chain is built from TRBV7-9 and TRBJ2-1, with 8 bases matching TRBD2. In DNA, the CDR3 is TGTGCCAGCAGCCCGGGACTAGTTAGTTCCTACAATGAGCAGTTCTTC. This encodes CASSPGLVSSYNEQFF.